Below are 32 T cell receptor beta chains sequenced from a single sample in a study of regulatory T cells in long-lasting Graves disease. Combining iRepertoire HTBI primers with Arm-PCR of CDR3 regions, the authors built TCR beta libraries. In TCRdb, the multiplex PCR reads were re-called with MiXCR into one record per CDR3 protein. The sample contains over 200,000 distinct CDR3 sequences, 18% of which appear only once. Time point noted: newly diagnosed GD, antithyroid drugs for less than 3 months. There was RNA extracted from PBMCs, and the TCR library was made from it. Sequencing used peripheral blood mononuclear cells (PBMCs), obtained at new diagnosis, from a patient treated with antithyroid drugs. These receptors were collected from a female donor with Graves disease.

This clonotype has ten or more counts. This sequence joins TRBV11-3 and TRBJ1-6, with 7 positions matching TRBD1. The CDR3 spans 15 residues. The V gene's germline CDR1 is SGHNT and CDR2 YENEEA. J lost 7 bases, V lost 10 bases, and 13 bases had no gene match. The DNA of the CDR3 is TGTGCCACTTCCGACCTGGGACAGAACAATTCACCCCTCCACTTT. Encoded protein: CATSDLGQNNSPLHF.

This clonotype was detected ten times or more. The chain couples TRBV6-5 to TRBJ1-2; D is perhaps TRBD1 (5 bases). The CDR3 extends over 13 amino acids. The ends were cut back, 0 bases at V and 4 bases at J, with 6 bases in the middle. Germline values: CDR1 MNHEY, CDR2 SVGAGI. The CDR3 is CASSYSGVYGYTF. The CDR3 nucleotides read TGTGCCAGCAGTTACTCGGGGGTCTATGGCTACACCTTC.

At least ten counts were recorded for this clonotype. The genes are TRBV5-6 and TRBJ2-1; 11 bases match TRBD2. Germline CDR1 SGHDT, CDR2 YYEEEE. This CDR3 spans 16 amino acids. Trimming at V came to 4 bases and at J to 7 bases, leaving 10 bases not matched to a gene. CDR3 nucleotide sequence: TGTGCCAGCAGCACAAGTACTAGCGGGAGTGTAAATGAGCAGTTCTTC. This gives the protein CASSTSTSGSVNEQFF. The full variable domain, rest sourced from reference TRBV5-6 and TRBJ2-1, is DAGVTQSPTHLIKTRGQQVTLRCSPKSGHDTVSWYQQALGQGPQFIFQYYEEEERQRGNFPDRFSGHQFPNYSSELNVNALLLGDSALYLCASSTSTSGSVNEQFFGPGTRLTVL.

The chain recombines TRBV7-9 with TRBJ2-2; D gene uncertain. The V and J ends lost 5 bases and 4 bases respectively, with 8 bases between them. Germline CDR1 reads SEHNR; CDR2 reads FQNEAQ (reference sequence). The CDR3 runs 13 residues. CDR3 region: CASSPRVTGELFF. CDR3 DNA sequence: TGTGCCAGCAGCCCGAGAGTCACCGGGGAGCTGTTTTTT.

This clonotype was counted many times. CDR3 nucleotides: TGTGCCAGCAGCCCCGCGGGGCCATACTACGAGCAGTACTTC. Its protein product is CASSPAGPYYEQYF. The V call is TRBV7-9, the J call TRBJ2-7, with D perhaps TRBD2 (6 bases). In germline, CDR1 is SEHNR, CDR2 FQNEAQ (reference sequence). Trimming took 5 bases from V and 3 from J, leaving 14 bases between them. This CDR3 contains 14 residues.

This clonotype showed up many times. The chain carries TRBV12-3 or TRBV12-4 and TRBJ1-2; maybe TRBD1 (5 bases). Trimming stripped 6 bases from V and 8 bases from J, with 16 bases between. This CDR3 region has 13 residues. CDR3 sequence: CASSLGRLQGYTF. CDR3 coding DNA: TGTGCCAGCAGCCTGGGACGATTACAGGGCTACACCTTC.

This clonotype came up many times. The junction shows a germline mismatch at one end, possibly a read error. The chain combines TRBV20-1 with TRBJ2-3; no clear D. Germline V gene sequence: CDR1 DFQATT, CDR2 SNEGSKA (reference sequence). This CDR3 spans 12 amino acids. CDR3 residues: CSARDITDTQYF. The CDR3 nucleotides read TGCAGTGCGAGAGACATCACAGATACGCAGTATTTT.

This clonotype showed up many times. This chain joins TRBV7-2 and TRBJ1-1; D gene ambiguous. Germline lookup yields CDR1 SGHTA and CDR2 FQGNSA. The CDR3 is 15 amino acids. V was pared by 0 bases and J by 0 bases, with 8 bases between. CDR3 loop: CASSLAGLMNTEAFF. In DNA, the CDR3 is TGTGCCAGCAGCTTAGCTGGCTTGATGAACACTGAAGCTTTCTTT. Full variable domain (rest looked up from reference TRBV7-2 and TRBJ1-1): GAGVSQSPSNKVTEKGKDVELRCDPISGHTALYWYRQSLGQGLEFLIYFQGNSAPDKSGLPSDRFSAERTGGSVSTLTIQRTQQEDSAVYLCASSLAGLMNTEAFFGQGTRLTVV.

This clonotype came up many times. The gene calls are TRBV27 and TRBJ1-4, with D hard to call. This CDR3 spans 15 amino acids. V was clipped by 6 bases and J by 7 bases, with 18 bases between them. Per germline, CDR1 MNHEY and CDR2 SMNVEV (reference sequence). The CDR3 here is CASRPDGEFGEKLFF. The DNA of the CDR3 is TGTGCCAGCAGACCCGATGGGGAGTTCGGTGAAAAACTGTTTTTT. Full variable domain (outside the CDR3, taken from reference TRBV27 and TRBJ1-4): EAQVTQNPRYLITVTGKKLTVTCSQNMNHEYMSWYRQDPGLGLRQIYYSMNVEVTDKGDVPEGYKVSRKEKRNFPLILESPSPNQTSLYFCASRPDGEFGEKLFFGSGTQLSVL.

In its sample, this clonotype was seen a few times. A much more abundant neighbour one base away suggests this may be a read error. The rearrangement links TRBV3-1 to TRBJ2-7; D is unclear. The CDR3 runs 14 residues. Germline values: CDR1 LGHDT, CDR2 YNNKEL (reference sequence). Between the trimmed V and J ends, which lost 0 bases and 4 bases, there was a span of 10 bases. The CDR3 sequence: CASSQDGQPYEQYF. The CDR3 nucleotides read TGTGCCAGCAGCCAAGATGGGCAGCCGTACGAGCAGTACTTC.

The V gene is TRBV3-1, the J gene TRBJ1-4; D remains unclear. The CDR3 contains 14 residues. Germline CDR1 and CDR2: LGHDT and YNNKEL (reference sequence). V was pared by 4 bases and J by 4 bases, with 10 bases between. The CDR3 region is CASSPQGGNEKLFF. CDR3 nucleotides: TGTGCCAGCAGCCCCCAAGGTGGTAATGAAAAACTGTTTTTT.

This clonotype was counted ten times or more. This chain connects TRBV3-1 to TRBJ1-4; D might be TRBD1 (6 bases). CDR3 length: 15 amino acids. V lost 4 bases to trimming and J lost 0 bases, with 9 bases between them. Looked up from germline, CDR1 is LGHDT and CDR2 is YNNKEL (reference sequence). The CDR3 protein is CASSPTGATNEKLFF. The DNA of the CDR3 is TGTGCCAGCAGCCCGACAGGTGCAACTAATGAAAAACTGTTTTTT.

This clonotype was counted many times. The chain uses TRBV20-1 and TRBJ2-1, with 12 bases aligning to TRBD2. This CDR3 is 16 amino acids long. With V trimmed by 6 bases and J by 9 bases, 15 bases remained unmatched. The germline gives CDR1 DFQATT, CDR2 SNEGSKA (reference sequence). CDR3 sequence (DNA): TGCAGTGCGGAGACTAGCGGGAGATCACGAGAGGGTGAGCAGTTCTTC. Protein sequence: CSAETSGRSREGEQFF.

This clonotype was recorded at least ten times. The chain recombines TRBV7-2 with TRBJ1-4; TRBD1 matches at 9 bases. With 8 bases clipped from V and 5 bases from J, the junction kept 6 bases outside the gene matches. CDR1 is SGHTA and CDR2 is FQGNSA in the germline V gene. The CDR3 spans 14 residues. In DNA, the CDR3 is TGTGCCAGCGCACCGGACAGGGGAAATGAAAAACTGTTTTTT. Residues: CASAPDRGNEKLFF.

This clonotype has a count of ten or more. The CDR3 loop is CASSFPPADYEQYF. CDR3 sequence (DNA): TGTGCCAGCAGCTTCCCCCCCGCCGACTACGAGCAGTACTTC. The chain uses TRBV7-2 and TRBJ2-7; no reliable D call. Per germline, CDR1 SGHTA and CDR2 FQGNSA. V was trimmed by 3 bases and J by 3 bases, leaving 12 bases between them. The CDR3 has 14 residues. Variable domain in full (rest from reference TRBV7-2 and TRBJ2-7): GAGVSQSPSNKVTEKGKDVELRCDPISGHTALYWYRQSLGQGLEFLIYFQGNSAPDKSGLPSDRFSAERTGGSVSTLTIQRTQQEDSAVYLCASSFPPADYEQYFGPGTRLTVT.

This clonotype was recorded many times. J is TRBJ1-3 and V is TRBV2; TRBD1 is a possible D gene (5 bases). The CDR3 is made up of 13 amino acids. Per the germline V gene, CDR1 is SNHLY and CDR2 is FYNNEI. V was pared by 8 bases and J by 2 bases, with 10 bases between. CDR3 amino acids: CASAGRAGNTIYF. For the CDR3, the DNA is TGTGCCAGCGCGGGCAGGGCTGGAAACACCATATATTTT. Full variable domain (missing parts from reference TRBV2 and TRBJ1-3): EPEVTQTPSHQVTQMGQEVILRCVPISNHLYFYWYRQILGQKVEFLVSFYNNEISEKSEIFDDQFSVERPDGSNFTLKIRSTKLEDSAMYFCASAGRAGNTIYFGEGSWLTVV.

This clonotype showed up just a few times. V gene TRBV28 combines with J gene TRBJ2-5, with no clear D. Trimming stripped 6 bases from V and 5 bases from J, with 13 bases between. Germline CDR1 and CDR2: MDHEN and SYDVKM. The CDR3 is 13 amino acids. The CDR3 loop is CASSIQFMETQYF. In nucleotides, the CDR3 is TGTGCCAGCAGCATACAGTTTATGGAGACCCAGTACTTC.

This clonotype was found many times. This chain uses TRBV28 with TRBJ1-2; perhaps TRBD1 as D (5 bases). Trimming took 7 bases from V and 7 from J, leaving 19 bases between them. The V gene's germline CDR1 is MDHEN and CDR2 SYDVKM. The CDR3 is 14 amino acids. CDR3 region: CASTARRAGGGYTF. CDR3 bases: TGTGCCAGCACCGCCCGTAGGGCGGGGGGTGGCTACACCTTC.

This clonotype was observed a handful of times. V and J are TRBV20-1 and TRBJ2-1, with 14 positions matching TRBD2. Trimming cost V 5 bases and J 10 bases; bases outside gene matches: 13. The CDR3 is made up of 16 amino acids. The V gene's germline CDR1 is DFQATT and CDR2 SNEGSKA (reference sequence). CDR3 protein: CSAPSATSGRGREQFF. The CDR3 nucleotides are TGCAGTGCTCCCTCTGCGACTAGCGGGAGGGGAAGGGAGCAGTTCTTC.

This clonotype was counted at least ten times. V is TRBV5-5 and J is TRBJ2-5; 7 bases are shared with TRBD1. CDR3 length equals 14 residues. Germline assignment: CDR1 SGHKS and CDR2 YYEKEE (reference sequence). Trimming at V came to 4 bases and at J to 1 base, leaving 4 bases not matched to a gene. The CDR3 DNA is TGTGCCAGCAGCAGAGGGGGCTCCCAAGAGACCCAGTACTTC. As protein: CASSRGGSQETQYF.

This clonotype showed up many times. J is TRBJ2-3 and V is TRBV20-1; D tentatively fits TRBD1 or TRBD2 (5 bases each). The CDR3 totals 14 residues. V gave up 3 bases and J gave up 0 bases, with 10 bases separating them. Germline V lookup: CDR1 DFQATT, CDR2 SNEGSKA (reference sequence). The CDR3 coding sequence is TGCAGTGCTAGGAGGGGAGTTAGCACAGATACGCAGTATTTT. Its protein is CSARRGVSTDTQYF.

This clonotype has more than one count but fewer than ten. Here the CDR3 DNA reads TGTGCCAGCAGTTACTCGAACCAGGGGCGGACCGGGGAGCTGTTTTTT. It specifies CASSYSNQGRTGELFF. The chain has TRBV6-5 and TRBJ2-2, with a weak D call TRBD1 (6 bases). Germline lookup yields CDR1 MNHEY and CDR2 SVGAGI. The germline V and J ends were trimmed by 0 bases and 5 bases, with 13 bases remaining between them. The CDR3 is 16 residues long.

This clonotype was seen many times. The J gene is TRBJ2-4, the V gene TRBV12-3 or TRBV12-4; no reliable D call. Trimming shortened V by 1 base and J by 4 bases, and 11 bases separated the two germline ends. The CDR3 covers 15 residues. The CDR3 DNA reads TGTGCCAGCAGTTTAGATCGGCAGCTAAAAAACATTCAGTACTTC. Residues: CASSLDRQLKNIQYF.

This clonotype has a count of ten or more. The rearrangement uses TRBV28 and TRBJ2-7; D is ambiguous. Germline V CDR1 and CDR2: MDHEN, SYDVKM. This CDR3 is built from 13 residues. The V and J ends lost 4 bases and 0 bases respectively, with 7 bases between them. In DNA, the CDR3 is TGTGCCAGCAGTTCTCCCCTCTCCTACGAGCAGTACTTC. Residues: CASSSPLSYEQYF. Combining the CDR3 with reference TRBV28 and TRBJ2-7 gives the whole variable domain DVKVTQSSRYLVKRTGEKVFLECVQDMDHENMFWYRQDPGLGLRLIYFSYDVKMKEKGDIPEGYSVSREKKERFSLILESASTNQTSMYLCASSSPLSYEQYFGPGTRLTVT.

This clonotype appeared many times. V usage is TRBV15 and J usage is TRBJ2-5; 10 nucleotides align to TRBD2. This CDR3 comprises 16 residues. The germline gives CDR1 LNHNV, CDR2 YYDKDF (reference sequence). The trim removed 4 bases at V and 3 bases at J, leaving 8 bases unmatched. The CDR3 protein is CATSTSGRAEEETQYF. In DNA, the CDR3 is TGTGCCACCAGCACCAGCGGGAGGGCCGAGGAAGAGACCCAGTACTTC.

In its sample, this clonotype was seen many times. The chain employs TRBV2 and TRBJ1-5; 10 bases line up with TRBD1. J lost 1 base, V lost 7 bases, and 1 base had no gene match. The germline CDR1 and CDR2 sequences are SNHLY and FYNNEI. This CDR3 has 14 residues. The CDR3 region is CASMGQGSNQPQHF. The CDR3 DNA sequence: TGTGCCAGCATGGGACAGGGGAGCAATCAGCCCCAGCATTTT.

This clonotype has a count of ten or more. J is TRBJ2-3 and V is TRBV2; TRBD2 is a possible D gene (6 bases). V lost 7 bases, J lost 1 base, and 9 bases lay in between. Germline CDR1 SNHLY, CDR2 FYNNEI. The CDR3 is made up of 13 amino acids. The DNA of the CDR3 is TGTGCCAGCACTTCTAGCGGCACAGATACGCAGTATTTT. Amino acid sequence: CASTSSGTDTQYF.

This clonotype was picked up many times. This chain uses TRBV24-1 with TRBJ1-2; D is unresolved. Trimming took off 4 bases at V and 3 bases at J, with 8 bases between the two ends. The CDR3 runs to 13 residues. Germline V lookup: CDR1 KGHDR, CDR2 SFDVKD. The CDR3 coding sequence is TGTGCCACCAGTGACGGACGGGACTATGGCTACACCTTC. It encodes CATSDGRDYGYTF.

About this clonotype: A much larger clonotype is one base distant, so this may be a read error. This chain connects TRBV19 to TRBJ2-2, with TRBD1 as a possible D gene (5 bases). CDR3 length: 15 amino acids. Germline V lookup: CDR1 LNHDA, CDR2 SQIVND (reference sequence). CDR3 residues: CTSSPQGAWTGELFF. The CDR3, as DNA: TGTACCAGTAGTCCCCAGGGTGCTTGGACCGGGGAGCTGTTTTTT.

This clonotype was recorded many times. The CDR3 nucleotides are TGTGCCAGCACGACCGACAGGGGGAATAAACTGTTTTTT. Translated, it gives CASTTDRGNKLFF. V is TRBV27 and J is TRBJ1-4; 9 nucleotides line up with TRBD1. Germline CDR1 reads MNHEY; CDR2 reads SMNVEV (reference sequence). This CDR3 contains 13 residues. V lost 7 bases, J lost 11 bases, and 8 bases stayed unmatched.

The chain couples TRBV11-2 to TRBJ1-6, with 8 bases fitting TRBD1. This CDR3 contains 15 residues. Germline V CDR1 and CDR2: SGHAT, FQNNGV. V was clipped by 0 bases and J by 8 bases; unmatched bases: 3. CDR3 region: CASSLERTGHSPLHF. The CDR3 region has the DNA TGTGCCAGCAGCTTAGAAAGGACAGGGCATTCACCCCTCCACTTT.

V and J are TRBV24-1 and TRBJ2-2; TRBD2 matches 14 bases. Germline V gives CDR1 KGHDR, CDR2 SFDVKD. CDR3 size: 18 residues. The junction had 11 bases not matched to a gene; V was cut back by 12 bases and J by 0 bases. The CDR3 here is CAASGTSGRGANTGELFF. CDR3 bases: TGTGCCGCCTCCGGGACTAGCGGGAGAGGCGCGAACACCGGGGAGCTGTTTTTT.